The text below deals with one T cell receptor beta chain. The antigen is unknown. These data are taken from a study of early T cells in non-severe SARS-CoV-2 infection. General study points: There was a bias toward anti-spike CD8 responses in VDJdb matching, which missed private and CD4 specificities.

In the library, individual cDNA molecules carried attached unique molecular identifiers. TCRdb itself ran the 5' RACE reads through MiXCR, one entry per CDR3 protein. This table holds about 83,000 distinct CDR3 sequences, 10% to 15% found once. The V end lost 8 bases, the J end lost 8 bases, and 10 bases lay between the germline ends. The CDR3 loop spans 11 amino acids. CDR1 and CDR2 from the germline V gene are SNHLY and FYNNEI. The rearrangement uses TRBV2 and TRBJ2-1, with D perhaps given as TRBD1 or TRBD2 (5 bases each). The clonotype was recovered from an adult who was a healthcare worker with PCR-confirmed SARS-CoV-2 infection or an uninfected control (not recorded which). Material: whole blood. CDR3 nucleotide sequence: TGTGCCAGCCTCCGGGGCGATGAGCAGTTCTTC. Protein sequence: CASLRGDEQFF.